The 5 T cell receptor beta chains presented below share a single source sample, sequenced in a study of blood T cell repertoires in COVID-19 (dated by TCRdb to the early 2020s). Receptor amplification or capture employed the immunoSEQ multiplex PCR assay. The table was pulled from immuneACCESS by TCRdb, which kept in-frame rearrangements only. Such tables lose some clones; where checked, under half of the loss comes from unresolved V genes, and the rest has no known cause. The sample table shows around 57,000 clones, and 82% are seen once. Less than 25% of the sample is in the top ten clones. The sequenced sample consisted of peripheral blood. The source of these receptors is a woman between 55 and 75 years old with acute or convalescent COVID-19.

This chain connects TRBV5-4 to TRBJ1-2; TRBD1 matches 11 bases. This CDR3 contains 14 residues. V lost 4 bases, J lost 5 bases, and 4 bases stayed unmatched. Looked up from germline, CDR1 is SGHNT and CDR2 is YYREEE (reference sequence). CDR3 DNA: TGTGCCAGCAGCCGGGACAGGGGGTTATATGGCTACACCTTC. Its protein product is CASSRDRGLYGYTF.

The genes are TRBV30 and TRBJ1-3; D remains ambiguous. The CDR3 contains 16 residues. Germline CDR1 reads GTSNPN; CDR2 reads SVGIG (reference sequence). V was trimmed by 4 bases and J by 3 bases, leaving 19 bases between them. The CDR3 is CAWTTGLGEHGNTIYF. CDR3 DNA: TGTGCCTGGACCACTGGATTGGGAGAACATGGAAACACCATATATTTT.

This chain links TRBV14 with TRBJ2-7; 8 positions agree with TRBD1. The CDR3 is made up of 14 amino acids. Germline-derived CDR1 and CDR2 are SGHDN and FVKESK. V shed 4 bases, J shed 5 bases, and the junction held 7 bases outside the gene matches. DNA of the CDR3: TGTGCCAGCAGCCTGAACAGGGGGTCCCACGAGCAGTACTTC. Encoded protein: CASSLNRGSHEQYF.

The CDR3 DNA is TGTGCCAGCAGCTTGACAGGGGCCCACTATGGCTACACCTTC. Its protein product is CASSLTGAHYGYTF. The rearrangement uses TRBV7-9 and TRBJ1-2; 8 bases map to TRBD1. The CDR3 runs 14 residues. Germline CDR1 and CDR2: SEHNR and FQNEAQ (reference sequence). V gave up 3 bases and J gave up 3 bases; unmatched junction bases: 3.

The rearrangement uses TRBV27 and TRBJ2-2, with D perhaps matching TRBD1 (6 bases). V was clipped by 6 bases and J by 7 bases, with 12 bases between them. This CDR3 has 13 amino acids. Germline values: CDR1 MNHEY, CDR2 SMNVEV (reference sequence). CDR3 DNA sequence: TGTGCCAGCAGGCAGGGGAGTTTCGGGGAGCTGTTTTTT. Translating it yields CASRQGSFGELFF.